This T cell receptor (beta chain) is drawn from a study of brain T cells in children with intractable seizures. Points from the study as a whole: Only CDR3 sequence similarity suggested viral specificity, without known HCMV serostatus. Pre-surgery blood may have been undersampled, hiding some clones.

Points on this clone: The antigen is unknown.

This CDR3 is 11 amino acids long. Germline V gives CDR1 KGHDR, CDR2 SFDVKD. Trimming pared 10 bases from V and 1 base from J, leaving 6 bases between. TCRdb's copy holds only in-frame clones and misses some; the assay was immunoSEQ multiplex PCR. The sample carries 340,000 or so clones, about 93% recorded once. Documented time point: blood from clinic visit 5 months post-surgery; TSC patient then seizure free. Only cases whose brain tissue showed the highest T cell transcript signatures were sequenced. This receptor was obtained from a boy less than two years old with tuberous sclerosis and intractable seizures. Sequenced material: peripheral blood, taken 5 to 6 months after surgery. V gene TRBV24-1 combines with J gene TRBJ2-5; D unresolved. CDR3 residues: CATGSQETQYF. The CDR3 DNA reads TGTGCCACAGGGTCCCAAGAGACCCAGTACTTC.